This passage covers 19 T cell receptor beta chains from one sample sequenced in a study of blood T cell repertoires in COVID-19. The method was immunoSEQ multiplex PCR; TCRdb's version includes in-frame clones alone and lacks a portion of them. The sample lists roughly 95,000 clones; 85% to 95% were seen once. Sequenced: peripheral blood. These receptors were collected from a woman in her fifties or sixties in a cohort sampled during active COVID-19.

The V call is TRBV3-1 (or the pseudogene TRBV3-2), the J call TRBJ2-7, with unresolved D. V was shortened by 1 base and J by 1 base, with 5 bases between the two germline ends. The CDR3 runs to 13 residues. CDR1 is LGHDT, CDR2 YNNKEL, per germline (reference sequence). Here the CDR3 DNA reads TGTGCCAGCAGCCAAGCCGTTTCCTACGAGCAGTACTTC. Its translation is CASSQAVSYEQYF.

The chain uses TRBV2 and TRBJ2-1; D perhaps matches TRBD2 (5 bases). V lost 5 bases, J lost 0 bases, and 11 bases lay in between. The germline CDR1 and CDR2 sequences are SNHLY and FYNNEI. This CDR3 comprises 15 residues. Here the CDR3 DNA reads TGTGCCAGCAGTTCCACTAGAAGCTCCTACAATGAGCAGTTCTTC. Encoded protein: CASSSTRSSYNEQFF.

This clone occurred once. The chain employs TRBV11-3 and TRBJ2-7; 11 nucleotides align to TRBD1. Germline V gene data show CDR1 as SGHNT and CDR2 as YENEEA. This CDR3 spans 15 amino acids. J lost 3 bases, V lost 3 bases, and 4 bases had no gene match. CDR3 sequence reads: CASSFPGTGGYEQYF. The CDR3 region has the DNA TGTGCCAGCAGCTTCCCAGGGACAGGGGGCTACGAGCAGTACTTC.

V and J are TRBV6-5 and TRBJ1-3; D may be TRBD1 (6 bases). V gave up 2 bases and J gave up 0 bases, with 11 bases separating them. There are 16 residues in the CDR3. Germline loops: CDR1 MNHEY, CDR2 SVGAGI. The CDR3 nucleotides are TGTGCCAGCAGTTACGCAAGGGGGAGCTCTGGAAACACCATATATTTT. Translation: CASSYARGSSGNTIYF.

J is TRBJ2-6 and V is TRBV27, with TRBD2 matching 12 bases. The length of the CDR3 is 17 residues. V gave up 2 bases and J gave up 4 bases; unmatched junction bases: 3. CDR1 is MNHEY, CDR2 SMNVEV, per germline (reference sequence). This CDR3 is CASSLLAGGPGANVLTF. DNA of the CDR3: TGTGCCAGCAGTTTACTAGCGGGAGGGCCCGGGGCCAACGTCCTGACTTTC.

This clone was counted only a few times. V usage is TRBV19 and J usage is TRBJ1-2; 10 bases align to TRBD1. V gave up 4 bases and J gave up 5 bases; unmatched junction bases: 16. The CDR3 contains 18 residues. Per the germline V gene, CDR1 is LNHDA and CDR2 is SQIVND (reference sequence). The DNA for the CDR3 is TGTGCCAGTAGTAAGCGACCCGGCGCGGCGGACAGGGGGTATGGCTACACCTTC. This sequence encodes CASSKRPGAADRGYGYTF.

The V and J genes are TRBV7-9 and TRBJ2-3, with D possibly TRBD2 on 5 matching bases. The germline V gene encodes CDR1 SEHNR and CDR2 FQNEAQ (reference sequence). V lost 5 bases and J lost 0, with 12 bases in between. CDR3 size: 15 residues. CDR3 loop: CASSLSRTSTDTQYF. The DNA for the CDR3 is TGTGCCAGCAGCCTGAGCCGGACTAGCACAGATACGCAGTATTTT.

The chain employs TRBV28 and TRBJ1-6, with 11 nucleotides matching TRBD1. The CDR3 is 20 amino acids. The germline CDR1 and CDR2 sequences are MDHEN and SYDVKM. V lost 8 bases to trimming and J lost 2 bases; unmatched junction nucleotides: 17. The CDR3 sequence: CASGLTGTGGSRPYNSPLHF. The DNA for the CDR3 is TGTGCCAGCGGCCTCACCGGGACAGGGGGAAGTAGGCCCTATAATTCACCCCTCCACTTT.

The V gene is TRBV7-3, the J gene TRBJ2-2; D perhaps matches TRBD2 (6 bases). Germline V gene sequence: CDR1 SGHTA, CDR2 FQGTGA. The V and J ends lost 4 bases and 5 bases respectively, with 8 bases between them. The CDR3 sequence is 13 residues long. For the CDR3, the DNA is TGTGCCAGCAGCTCAGCGGGTACCGGGGAGCTGTTTTTT. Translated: CASSSAGTGELFF.

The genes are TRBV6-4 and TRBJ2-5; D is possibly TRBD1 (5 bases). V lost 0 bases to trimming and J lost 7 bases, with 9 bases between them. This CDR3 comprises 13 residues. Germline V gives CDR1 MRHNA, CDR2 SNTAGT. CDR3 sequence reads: CASSDSNTGTQYF. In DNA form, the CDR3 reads TGTGCCAGCAGTGACTCGAACACAGGGACCCAGTACTTC.

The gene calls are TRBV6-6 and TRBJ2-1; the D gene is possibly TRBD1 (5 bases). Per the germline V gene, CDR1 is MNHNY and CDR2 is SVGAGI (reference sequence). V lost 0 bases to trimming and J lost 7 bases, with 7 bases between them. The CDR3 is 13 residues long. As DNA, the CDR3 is TGTGCCAGCAGTTACTCAGGGGTTAATGAGCAGTTCTTC. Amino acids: CASSYSGVNEQFF.

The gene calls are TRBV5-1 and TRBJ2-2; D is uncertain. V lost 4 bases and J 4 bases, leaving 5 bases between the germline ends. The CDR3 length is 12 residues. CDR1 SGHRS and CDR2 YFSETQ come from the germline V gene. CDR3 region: CASSRSTGELFF. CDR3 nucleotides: TGCGCCAGCAGCCGTAGCACCGGGGAGCTGTTTTTT.

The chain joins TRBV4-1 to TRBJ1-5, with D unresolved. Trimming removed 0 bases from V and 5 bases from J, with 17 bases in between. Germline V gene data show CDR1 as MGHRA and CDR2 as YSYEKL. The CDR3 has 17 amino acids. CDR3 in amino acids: CASSQEPPFGGDQPQHF. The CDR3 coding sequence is TGCGCCAGCAGCCAAGAACCCCCTTTCGGCGGAGATCAGCCCCAGCATTTT.

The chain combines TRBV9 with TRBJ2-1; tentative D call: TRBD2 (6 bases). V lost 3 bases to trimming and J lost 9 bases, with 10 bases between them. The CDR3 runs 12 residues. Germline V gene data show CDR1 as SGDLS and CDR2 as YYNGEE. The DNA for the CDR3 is TGTGCCAGCAGCGCTTGGGGGGTTGAGCAGTTCTTC. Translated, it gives CASSAWGVEQFF. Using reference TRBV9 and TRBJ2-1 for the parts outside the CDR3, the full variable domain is DSGVTQTPKHLITATGQRVTLRCSPRSGDLSVYWYQQSLDQGLQFLIQYYNGEERAKGNILERFSAQQFPDLHSELNLSSLELGDSALYFCASSAWGVEQFFGPGTRLTVL.

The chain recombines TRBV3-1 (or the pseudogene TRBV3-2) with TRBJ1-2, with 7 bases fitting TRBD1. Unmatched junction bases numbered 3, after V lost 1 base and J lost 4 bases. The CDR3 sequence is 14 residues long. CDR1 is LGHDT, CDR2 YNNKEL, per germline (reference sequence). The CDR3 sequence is CASSQAAGGYGYTF. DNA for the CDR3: TGTGCCAGCAGCCAAGCGGCAGGGGGCTATGGCTACACCTTC.

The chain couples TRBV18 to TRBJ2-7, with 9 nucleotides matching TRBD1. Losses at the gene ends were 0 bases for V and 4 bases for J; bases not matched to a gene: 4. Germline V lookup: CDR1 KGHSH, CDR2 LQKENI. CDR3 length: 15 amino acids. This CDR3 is CASSPPTGGRYEQYF. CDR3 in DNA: TGTGCCAGCTCACCACCGACAGGGGGTAGGTACGAGCAGTACTTC.

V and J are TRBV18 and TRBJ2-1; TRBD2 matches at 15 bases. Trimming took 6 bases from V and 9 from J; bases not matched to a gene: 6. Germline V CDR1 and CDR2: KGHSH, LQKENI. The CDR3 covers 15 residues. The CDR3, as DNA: TGTGCCAGCTCTTCGGGACTAGCGGGGGGCAGTGAGCAGTTCTTC. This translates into CASSSGLAGGSEQFF.

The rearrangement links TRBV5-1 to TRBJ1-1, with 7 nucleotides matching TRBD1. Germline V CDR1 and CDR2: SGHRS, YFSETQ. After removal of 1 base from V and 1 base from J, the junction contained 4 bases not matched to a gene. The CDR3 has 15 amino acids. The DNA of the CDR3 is TGCGCCAGCAGCTTGTGGGACAGCCAGAACACTGAAGCTTTCTTT. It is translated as CASSLWDSQNTEAFF.

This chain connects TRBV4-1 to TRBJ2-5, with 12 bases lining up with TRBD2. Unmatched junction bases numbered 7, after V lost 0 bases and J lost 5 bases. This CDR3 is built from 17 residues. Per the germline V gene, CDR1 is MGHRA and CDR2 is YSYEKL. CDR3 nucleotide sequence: TGCGCCAGCAGCCAAGATCTCGGACTAGCGGGGAGGGAGACCCAGTACTTC. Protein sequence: CASSQDLGLAGRETQYF.